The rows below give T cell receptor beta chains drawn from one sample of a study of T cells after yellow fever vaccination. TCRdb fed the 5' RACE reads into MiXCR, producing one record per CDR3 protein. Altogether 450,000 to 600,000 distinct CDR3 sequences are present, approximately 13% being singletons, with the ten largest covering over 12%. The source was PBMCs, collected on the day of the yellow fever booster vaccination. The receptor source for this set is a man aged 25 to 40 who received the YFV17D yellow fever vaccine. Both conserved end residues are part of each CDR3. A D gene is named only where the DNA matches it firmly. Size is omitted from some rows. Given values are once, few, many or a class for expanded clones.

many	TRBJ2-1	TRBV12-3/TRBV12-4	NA	CASRKDSGSYNEQFF	TGTGCCAGCAGGAAGGACAGTGGCTCCTACAATGAGCAGTTCTTC
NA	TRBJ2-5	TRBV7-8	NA	CASSLAPAGIQETQYF	TGTGCCAGCAGCTTAGCCCCCGCAGGGATTCAAGAGACCCAGTACTTC
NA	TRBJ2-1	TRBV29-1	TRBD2	CSVGGLAGGSEQFF	TGCAGCGTAGGGGGACTAGCGGGAGGGAGTGAGCAGTTCTTC
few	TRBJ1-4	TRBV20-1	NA	CSARLGNEKLFF	TGCAGTGCTAGATTGGGGAATGAAAAACTGTTTTTT
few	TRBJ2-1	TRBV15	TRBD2	CATEDSGRPQSYSSYNEQFF	TGTGCCACAGAGGATAGCGGGAGGCCTCAATCGTATAGCTCCTACAATGAGCAGTTCTTC
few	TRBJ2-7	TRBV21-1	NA	CASFPWAWDPDRDYEQYF	TGTGCCAGCTTCCCCTGGGCCTGGGACCCGGACAGAGACTACGAGCAGTACTTC
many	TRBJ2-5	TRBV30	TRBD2	CAWSTGLAPPGETQYF	TGTGCCTGGAGTACAGGACTAGCACCCCCTGGAGAGACCCAGTACTTC
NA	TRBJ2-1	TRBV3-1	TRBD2	CASSPWTSAYNEQFF	TGTGCCAGCAGCCCCTGGACTAGCGCCTACAATGAGCAGTTCTTC
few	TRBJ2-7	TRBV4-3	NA	CASSQGVATYEQYF	TGCGCCAGCAGCCAAGGGGTGGCAACCTACGAGCAGTACTTC
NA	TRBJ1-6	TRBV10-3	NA	CAISGQNNSPLHF	TGTGCCATCAGTGGGCAAAATAATTCACCCCTCCACTTT
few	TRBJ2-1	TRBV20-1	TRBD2	CSARKQFGPSGRAYNEQFF	TGCAGTGCTAGAAAACAATTTGGCCCTAGCGGGAGGGCCTACAATGAGCAGTTCTTC
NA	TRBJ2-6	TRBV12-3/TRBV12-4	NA	CASRLSSGANVLTF	TGTGCCAGTAGGTTAAGCTCTGGGGCCAACGTCCTGACTTTC
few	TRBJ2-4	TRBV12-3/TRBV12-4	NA	CASSKDLRTKNIQYF	TGTGCCAGCAGCAAAGACCTGCGAACCAAAAACATTCAGTACTTC
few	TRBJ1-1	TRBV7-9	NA	CASSSGGGTNTEAFF	TGTGCCAGCAGCTCGGGAGGGGGGACGAACACTGAAGCTTTCTTT
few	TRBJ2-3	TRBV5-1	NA	CASSLVGAPSTDTQYF	TGCGCCAGCAGCTTGGTGGGGGCACCTAGCACAGATACGCAGTATTTT
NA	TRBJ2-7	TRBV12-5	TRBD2	CASGFGLAGPYEQYF	TGTGCTAGTGGCTTTGGACTAGCGGGTCCCTACGAGCAGTACTTC
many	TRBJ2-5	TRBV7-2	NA	CASSLAGLSKTQYF	TGTGCCAGCAGCTTAGCCGGGTTGAGTAAGACCCAGTACTTC
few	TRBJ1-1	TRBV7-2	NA	CASKRMEVTEAFF	TGTGCCAGCAAGAGAATGGAGGTGACTGAAGCTTTCTTT
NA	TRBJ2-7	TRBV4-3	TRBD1	CASSQDFTGGYEQYF	TGCGCCAGCAGCCAAGATTTCACAGGGGGCTACGAGCAGTACTTC
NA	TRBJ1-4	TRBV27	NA	CASSFQGLNEKLFF	TGTGCCAGCAGTTTCCAAGGGCTTAATGAAAAACTGTTTTTT
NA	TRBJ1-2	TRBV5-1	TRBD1	CASRGQGGNGYTF	TGCGCCAGCAGGGGTCAGGGGGGCAATGGCTACACCTTC
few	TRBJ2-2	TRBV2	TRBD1	CASSPQGAGDTGELFF	TGTGCCAGCAGTCCCCAGGGGGCAGGGGACACCGGGGAGCTGTTTTTT
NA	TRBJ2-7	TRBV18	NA	CASSLHQRYEQYF	TGTGCCAGCTCACTGCACCAGCGGTACGAGCAGTACTTC
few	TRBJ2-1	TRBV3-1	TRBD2	CASSQELLAGLGEQFF	TGTGCCAGCAGCCAAGAATTACTAGCGGGATTAGGTGAGCAGTTCTTC
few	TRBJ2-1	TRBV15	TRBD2	CATSSPGTSGSHEQFF	TGTGCCACCAGCAGCCCGGGGACTAGCGGGAGTCATGAGCAGTTCTTC
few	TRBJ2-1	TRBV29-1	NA	CSVEDRGEQFF	TGCAGCGTTGAAGATCGCGGGGAGCAGTTCTTC
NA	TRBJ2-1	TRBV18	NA	CASSGGFYNEQFF	TGTGCCAGCTCAGGAGGCTTTTACAATGAGCAGTTCTTC
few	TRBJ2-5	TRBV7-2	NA	CASSLNGVKETQYF	TGTGCCAGCAGCTTAAATGGCGTAAAAGAGACCCAGTACTTC
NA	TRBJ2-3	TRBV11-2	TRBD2	CASSFGLAATDTQYF	TGTGCCAGCAGCTTTGGACTAGCGGCCACAGATACGCAGTATTTT
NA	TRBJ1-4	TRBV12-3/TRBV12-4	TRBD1	CASSSTGGRIEKLFF	TGTGCCAGCAGTTCTACAGGGGGCAGGATTGAAAAACTGTTTTTT
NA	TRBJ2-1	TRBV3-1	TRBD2	CASSQASGANNEQFF	TGTGCCAGCAGCCAAGCTAGCGGGGCGAACAATGAGCAGTTCTTC